This T cell receptor (beta chain) is drawn from a study of cytomegalovirus exposure and HLA in healthy donors. The PCR contained 60 Vbeta and 13 Jbeta primers. This table comes from immunoSEQ multiplex PCR, and its TCRdb copy is limited to in-frame clones, with some not included. The table includes more than 90,000 clones, around four fifths detected once. Remarks on this clone: Antigen unknown.

This CDR3 has 14 residues. Trimming cost V 6 bases and J 0 bases, with 9 bases left between them. Germline CDR1 MNHNS, CDR2 SASEGT. General observations from the study: In a later analysis, parvovirus B19, influenza, CMV and Epstein-Barr virus appeared linked to several top co-occurrence clusters. The study designated about 180 TCR beta chains cytomegalovirus-associated. As was reported, the HLA-A and HLA-B alleles of most subjects were accurately predicted from TCR beta sequences.

This receptor was obtained from a man between 40 and 49 years old in good health and CMV-seropositive. The specimen was PBMCs. This chain connects TRBV6-1 to TRBJ2-4; unclear D gene. The CDR3 bases are TGTGCCAGCAGCCCGACTGTAGCCAAAAACATTCAGTACTTC. Protein product: CASSPTVAKNIQYF.